This T cell receptor beta chain was captured by sequencing in a study of cytomegalovirus exposure and HLA in healthy donors. Comment on this clone: Its antigen is still unknown.

With 60 Vbeta and 13 Jbeta primers, the PCR was carried out. Produced via immunoSEQ multiplex PCR; TCRdb's table is partial and in-frame only. Of some 200,000 clones in the sample, approximately 78% were seen once. General study findings and limits: Presence/absence analysis assumed near-uniform sequencing depth across donors. The study labeled around 160 TCR beta chains cytomegalovirus-associated. Using the classifier, cytomegalovirus status was reportedly diagnosed with high specificity and sensitivity.

The receptor comes from a woman aged 18-35 years in good health and CMV-seronegative. Sequencing input: PBMCs.

Here the CDR3 reads CASSSGTAGNTIYF. The DNA for the CDR3 is TGTGCCAGCAGCTCCGGGACAGCTGGAAACACCATATATTTT. The V and J genes are TRBV7-2 and TRBJ1-3, with 7 bases lining up with TRBD1. CDR1 and CDR2 (germline): SGHTA, FQGNSA. The J segment lost 2 bases and the V segment lost 4 bases, leaving 2 bases of the junction unmatched. CDR3 length equals 14 residues.